This T cell receptor (beta chain) derives from a study of shared clonotypes between healthy human individuals. Study summary: Donors were a couple of women and three men aged 18 to 49. Three plates each covered CD4 naive and memory; CD8 naive two, CD8 memory one.

Terminally differentiated effector memory CD45RA+ cells were excluded by CCR7 positive selection of CD45RO-negative cells. Donors, without exception, were Caucasian adults residing in Nashville, Tennessee. Assay: immunoSEQ multiplex PCR; the TCRdb copy retains only in-frame clones and omits some. The sample consists of approximately 2,000,000 clones, over 85% of them appearing once. Trimming took off 10 bases at V and 0 bases at J, with 16 bases between the two ends. The CDR3 runs to 14 residues. Germline V gene lookup returns CDR1 ENHRY and CDR2 SYGVKD. Sequenced input: naive CD8+ T cells from PBMCs. The V and J genes are TRBV10-3 and TRBJ2-7; perhaps D is TRBD1 or TRBD2 (6 bases each). The receptor comes from a young man in good health. Some clones in this sample may be carry-over from other donors' samples. CDR3 region: CATQGGYPSYEQYF. The CDR3 DNA is TGTGCCACCCAAGGGGGGTACCCCTCCTACGAGCAGTACTTC.